This T cell receptor (beta chain) was sequenced in a study of cytomegalovirus exposure and HLA in healthy donors. Primers included in the PCR were 60 Vbeta and 13 Jbeta primers. Produced via immunoSEQ multiplex PCR; TCRdb's table is partial and in-frame only. Of about 110,000 clones listed, around 80% are singletons. The CDR3 covers 14 residues. Germline lookup yields CDR1 SGHRS and CDR2 YFSETQ. V lost 4 bases and J lost 2; bases outside the gene matches: 3. The receptor was isolated from a man aged 50 to 60 in good health and CMV-seronegative. Sequenced sample: PBMCs. The chain uses TRBV5-1 and TRBJ1-5; the match to TRBD1 covers 7 bases. In nucleotides, the CDR3 is TGCGCCAGCAGCACCGGGACAGGCAATCAGCCCCAGCATTTT. As protein: CASSTGTGNQPQHF. The entire variable domain, with the rest obtained from reference TRBV5-1 and TRBJ1-5, is as follows: KAGVTQTPRYLIKTRGQQVTLSCSPISGHRSVSWYQQTPGQGLQFLFEYFSETQRNKGNFPGRFSGRQFSNSRSEMNVSTLELGDSALYLCASSTGTGNQPQHFGDGTRLSIL.